The T cell receptor beta chain under discussion was sequenced for a study of T cell repertoires in cytomegalovirus infection. This CDR3 comprises 17 residues. V was cut by 2 bases and J by 5 bases, with 20 bases left in between. CDR1 and CDR2 from the germline V gene are SEHNR and FQNEAQ (reference sequence). A remark on this clonotype: Its antigen is undetermined.

TCRdb fed the reads into MiXCR, producing one record per CDR3 protein. This sample has 750,000 to 950,000 distinct CDR3 sequences; roughly 28% occur once, and the top ten carry over 10%. Material: cultured CD8+ T cells from PBMCs, obtained from culture after CMV antigen stimulation. The chain uses TRBV7-9 and TRBJ2-3; no definite D call. This sequence originates from a human donor in good health (CMV status not recorded). Some clones in this sample may be carry-over from other donors' samples. CDR3 sequence (DNA): TGTGCCAGCAGCTTACCCCCCAGGAAAGCTGTGGTAGATACGCAGTATTTT. Encoded protein: CASSLPPRKAVVDTQYF.